These 22 T cell receptor beta chains originate from one sample sequenced in a study of T cells in localized non-small cell lung cancer (dated by TCRdb to 2020 to 2022). The method behind the library was the immunoSEQ multiplex PCR assay. Sourced from immuneACCESS, this table was stored by TCRdb with only in-frame sequences that have V and J called. A share of the clones is absent; for the studies checked, an unresolved V gene accounts for under half, and the remainder has no known explanation. Here the sample has tens of thousands of clones; 88% occur a single time. Approximately 12% of the sample rests with the top ten. Sequenced here: peripheral blood, sampled before any cancer treatment. Receptors were obtained from a female donor aged 60 or older with stage III squamous cell lung carcinoma.

This chain connects TRBV4-3 to TRBJ1-4, with D unresolved. The V gene lost 5 bases and the J gene lost 4 bases, with 14 bases spanning the gap. From germline, CDR1 is LGHNA and CDR2 YSLEER. The CDR3 runs 15 residues. The CDR3 loop reads CASSFSHGNNEKLFF. DNA for the CDR3: TGCGCCAGCAGCTTTTCCCACGGGAATAATGAAAAACTGTTTTTT.

The chain uses TRBV18 and TRBJ1-3; D not resolved. From germline, CDR1 is KGHSH and CDR2 LQKENI. Trimming shortened V by 1 base and J by 0 bases, and 13 bases separated the two germline ends. The CDR3 covers 17 residues. This CDR3 reads CASSPLIPETSGNTIYF. The CDR3 coding sequence is TGTGCCAGCTCACCACTCATCCCGGAAACCTCTGGAAACACCATATATTTT.

The V gene is TRBV9, the J gene TRBJ2-5; tentative D call: TRBD2 (6 bases). The CDR3 is made up of 14 amino acids. Germline V CDR1 and CDR2: SGDLS, YYNGEE. Trimming left V 3 bases short and J 1 base short, with 10 bases between. The CDR3 sequence: CASSGAGRQETQYF. In DNA form, the CDR3 reads TGTGCCAGCAGCGGAGCGGGTCGCCAAGAGACCCAGTACTTC.

Written as DNA, the CDR3 is TGTGCCAGCAGCTTAAGGGGGAGCGATAACAATGAGCAGTTCTTC. It encodes CASSLRGSDNNEQFF. The chain joins TRBV11-3 to TRBJ2-1; tentative D call: TRBD1 (6 bases). Germline CDR1 is SGHNT and CDR2 is YENEEA. The CDR3 consists of 15 residues. Trimming pared 2 bases from V and 5 bases from J, leaving 13 bases between.

The V call is TRBV30, the J call TRBJ2-7, with D possibly being TRBD1 or TRBD2 (6 bases each). The CDR3 covers 12 residues. The germline CDR1 and CDR2 sequences are GTSNPN and SVGIG (reference sequence). The V gene lost 6 bases and the J gene lost 4 bases, with 13 bases spanning the gap. The CDR3 bases are TGTGCCTGCGGCAAAGGGGGGTACGAGCAGTACTTC. Translated: CACGKGGYEQYF.

The chain uses TRBV14 and TRBJ2-3; TRBD1 aligns across 7 bases. CDR3 length equals 13 residues. Germline CDR1 SGHDN, CDR2 FVKESK. V trimming: 7 bases; J trimming: 5 bases; junction bases outside the gene matches: 6. In nucleotides, the CDR3 is TGTGCCAGCAACCGGGACAGTGTAGATACGCAGTATTTT. Translation gives CASNRDSVDTQYF.

For the CDR3, the DNA is TGTGCCAGCATCTTAAGAGGGGAAGCTTTCTTT. This sequence encodes CASILRGEAFF. This chain joins TRBV6-5 and TRBJ1-1; D unclear. CDR3 size: 11 residues. V dropped 7 bases and J dropped 8 bases, with 11 bases sitting between them. Germline V gives CDR1 MNHEY, CDR2 SVGAGI.

The chain carries TRBV9 and TRBJ2-1, with 12 positions matching TRBD1. The CDR3 is 16 amino acids. The V segment lost 4 bases and the J segment 8 bases; nucleotides outside the gene matches: 10. From germline, CDR1 is SGDLS and CDR2 YYNGEE. For the CDR3, the DNA is TGTGCCAGCAGCCCCCGAGGGGGACAGGGGGCTCATGAGCAGTTCTTC. Translating gives CASSPRGGQGAHEQFF.

DNA of the CDR3: TGTGCCAGCACCCTATCCCTAGCGGACTCCAAAAACATTCAGTACTTC. This encodes CASTLSLADSKNIQYF. The gene calls are TRBV28 and TRBJ2-4, with 7 bases that match TRBD2. There are 16 residues in the CDR3. Germline lookup yields CDR1 MDHEN and CDR2 SYDVKM. The ends lost 7 bases at V and 2 bases at J; junction bases unmatched: 11. Full variable domain (rest looked up from reference TRBV28 and TRBJ2-4): DVKVTQSSRYLVKRTGEKVFLECVQDMDHENMFWYRQDPGLGLRLIYFSYDVKMKEKGDIPEGYSVSREKKERFSLILESASTNQTSMYLCASTLSLADSKNIQYFGAGTRLSVL.

The J gene is TRBJ1-1, the V gene TRBV2; D ambiguous. Trimming took off 3 bases at V and 2 bases at J, with 7 bases between the two ends. Germline V gene data show CDR1 as SNHLY and CDR2 as FYNNEI. The CDR3 has 13 amino acids. Here the CDR3 reads CASSEVENTEAFF. The CDR3 DNA follows: TGTGCCAGCAGTGAGGTGGAAAACACTGAAGCTTTCTTT. The full variable domain, in which reference TRBV2 and TRBJ1-1 provide the parts outside the CDR3, is EPEVTQTPSHQVTQMGQEVILRCVPISNHLYFYWYRQILGQKVEFLVSFYNNEISEKSEIFDDQFSVERPDGSNFTLKIRSTKLEDSAMYFCASSEVENTEAFFGQGTRLTVV.

The chain carries TRBV5-6 and TRBJ2-3; TRBD1 is a possible D gene (6 bases). The CDR3 is made up of 14 amino acids. Per germline, CDR1 SGHDT and CDR2 YYEEEE. The V end was cut by 4 bases, the J end by 2 bases, with 11 bases between. CDR3 protein: CASSLTGNTDTQYF. The CDR3 region has the DNA TGTGCCAGCAGCCTGACAGGTAACACAGATACGCAGTATTTT.

The CDR3 region is CASSEGADSNQPQHF. The CDR3 region has the DNA TGTGCCAGCAGTGAAGGGGCAGATAGCAATCAGCCCCAGCATTTT. The gene calls are TRBV2 and TRBJ1-5; D gene unclear. V was trimmed by 1 base and J by 0 bases, leaving 7 bases between them. Germline values: CDR1 SNHLY, CDR2 FYNNEI. The CDR3 totals 15 residues.

The chain combines TRBV6-4 with TRBJ2-4; the match to TRBD2 covers 9 bases. V lost 6 bases to trimming and J lost 0 bases; unmatched junction nucleotides: 15. This CDR3 contains 19 residues. Germline CDR1 and CDR2: MRHNA and SNTAGT. DNA for the CDR3: TGTGCCAGCAGGACCGCAGCGGGAGGACCTCCACTAGCCAAAAACATTCAGTACTTC. It yields the protein CASRTAAGGPPLAKNIQYF.

This sequence joins TRBV30 and TRBJ2-5; D may be TRBD2 (5 bases). Germline lookup yields CDR1 GTSNPN and CDR2 SVGIG (reference sequence). Trimming left V 1 base short and J 10 bases short, with 13 bases between. There are 12 residues in the CDR3. CDR3 region: CAWSGLDYGQYF. CDR3 in DNA: TGTGCCTGGAGTGGCCTCGACTACGGCCAGTACTTC.

The chain joins TRBV29-1 to TRBJ2-7; D gene ambiguous. The length of the CDR3 is 13 residues. The V gene lost 0 bases and the J gene lost 4 bases, with 10 bases spanning the gap. Germline V gives CDR1 SQVTM, CDR2 ANQGSEA. DNA for the CDR3: TGCAGCGTTGAAGAGTTTGGGCGTTACGAGCAGTACTTC. Amino acids: CSVEEFGRYEQYF.

The CDR3 loop is CASSFRGRSTDTQYF. As DNA, the CDR3 is TGTGCCAGCAGCTTTCGTGGGAGGTCTACAGATACGCAGTATTTT. The chain carries TRBV7-2 and TRBJ2-3, with a weak D call TRBD2 (6 bases). From germline, CDR1 is SGHTA and CDR2 FQGNSA. The CDR3 is 15 amino acids. V was cut by 3 bases and J by 3 bases, with 13 bases left in between.

This clone was seen only once. This chain uses TRBV5-1 with TRBJ1-2, with D perhaps matching TRBD1 (5 bases). Germline CDR1 is SGHRS and CDR2 is YFSETQ. The V gene lost 4 bases and the J gene lost 6 bases, with 16 bases spanning the gap. The CDR3 covers 14 residues. CDR3 DNA: TGCGCCAGCAGCCCCCTTGGCAGGGTCGATGGCTACACCTTC. It translates to CASSPLGRVDGYTF.

This rearrangement joins TRBV19 to TRBJ2-2, with 8 bases matching TRBD2. The V and J ends lost 7 bases and 7 bases, in that order; junction bases with no gene match: 8. The V gene's germline CDR1 is LNHDA and CDR2 SQIVND (reference sequence). The CDR3 contains 14 residues. The CDR3 here is CASTPGGANGELFF. For the CDR3, the DNA is TGTGCCAGTACCCCCGGGGGGGCTAACGGGGAGCTGTTTTTT.

The chain is built from TRBV6-5 and TRBJ1-4; no firm D call. Germline V gives CDR1 MNHEY, CDR2 SVGAGI. CDR3 length: 13 residues. V lost 2 bases, J lost 8 bases, and 9 bases lay in between. CDR3 sequence: CASSYRTEEKLFF. CDR3 nucleotides: TGTGCCAGCAGTTACCGGACGGAGGAAAAACTGTTTTTT.

V and J are TRBV19 and TRBJ1-6; no definite D call. Germline CDR1 LNHDA, CDR2 SQIVND (reference sequence). The CDR3 covers 13 residues. V lost 7 bases and J 7 bases, leaving 11 bases between the germline ends. This CDR3 reads CASNQEGNSPLHF. CDR3 nucleotides: TGTGCCAGTAACCAGGAGGGAAATTCACCCCTCCACTTT. The entire variable domain, with the rest obtained from reference TRBV19 and TRBJ1-6, is as follows: DGGITQSPKYLFRKEGQNVTLSCEQNLNHDAMYWYRQDPGQGLRLIYYSQIVNDFQKGDIAEGYSVSREKKESFPLTVTSAQKNPTAFYLCASNQEGNSPLHFGNGTRLTVT.

The chain has TRBV30 and TRBJ1-5; unclear D gene. Deletions cut 3 bases from V and 0 bases from J, with 6 bases between. Germline V CDR1 and CDR2: GTSNPN, SVGIG (reference sequence). This CDR3 contains 13 residues. The CDR3 sequence is CAWSPNSNQPQHF. The CDR3 DNA reads as TGTGCCTGGAGCCCTAATAGCAATCAGCCCCAGCATTTT.

The chain links TRBV19 to TRBJ1-4, with unresolved D. This CDR3 spans 13 amino acids. The V gene's germline CDR1 is LNHDA and CDR2 SQIVND (reference sequence). V was cut by 11 bases and J by 5 bases, with 15 bases left in between. The CDR3 spells CAVGGRVNEKLFF. The DNA of the CDR3 is TGTGCCGTAGGCGGTCGGGTGAATGAAAAACTGTTTTTT.